This TCR beta chain was retrieved from a study of blood T cell repertoires in COVID-19 (dated by TCRdb to about 2020). General notes on the study: Collaborator samples came from the United States, Italy and Spain and covered acute and convalescent phases of COVID-19. The material from the prospective study consisted of cDNA or gDNA derived from T cells, B-cell-depleted T cells, or PBMCs. The dataset comprised deeply sampled blood TCRbeta repertoires from subjects exposed to, actively infected with, or recovered from COVID-19. The repertoires were released in a freely available public database intended as a resource for research on the immune response to SARS-CoV-2. The samples were drawn from the first 160 participants of the ongoing ImmuneRACE study and from 1,254 subjects provided by 6 global collaborators. Nearly every sample came with metadata listing a de-identified subject ID, COVID-19 status, age in years and sex. Where available, HLA class I and class II types were obtained from metadata supplied by the sample provider rather than from assay-based typing.

The junction shows trimming of 6 bases on V and 6 bases on J, plus 14 bases between the germline ends. Counted from cysteine to phenylalanine, this CDR3 has 13 amino acids. Only the CDR3 portion is preserved as DNA: 39 bases, with reading frame beginning at the first base. Study-wide findings and limitations: Clinical and demographic metadata were provided uncurated, with the amount varying by source and participant.

Details on this clone: Its antigen is still unknown. No base qualities exist here, and no much larger clone lies one base off it.

Each collaborating institution followed its own protocols to collect whole blood in K2EDTA tubes. Collaborator samples were shipped for TCRbeta analysis as frozen whole blood, isolated PBMCs, or DNA extracted from either sample type. TCRbeta CDR3 regions were amplified from genomic DNA using the immunoSEQ Assay, a bias-controlled multiplex PCR. On the authors' methods: Within the assay, amplification of reference gene primers was used to estimate how many nucleated cells each sample contained. To quantify the absolute abundance of each unique TCRbeta CDR3 rearrangement, sequence reads were collapsed and filtered. For each sample, productive Simpson clonality was calculated by taking the square root of Simpson's diversity index across productive rearrangements. In its TCRdb copy, this immuneACCESS table keeps in-frame sequences only and misses some clones. Where compared with another copy, unresolved V genes explain less than half of these, and the others have no known cause. V and J calls and clone size are as listed in that table; D and trimming were resolved from the DNA. The sample table shows 250,000 to 350,000 clones, and 86% are seen once. 3% of the sample lies in the top ten.

The chain is assembled from TRBV12-3 or TRBV12-4 and TRBJ1-1; matching of 6 bases hints at TRBD1 as the D gene. Sequencing used peripheral blood. The clonotype originates from a woman aged 25 to 45 with active or convalescent COVID-19. The DNA sequence is given as TGTGCCAGCAGGCGGGCAGGGGTGGCTGAAGCTTTCTTT. Its protein product is CASRRAGVAEAFF.